This T cell receptor beta chain was captured in a study of post-analysis software for immune sequencing data. Study conclusions and caveats: Compared against controls, patients with multiple sclerosis displayed significantly lower normalized Chao1 diversity.

Unique molecular identifiers had been added to the TCR beta cDNA libraries. One entry per CDR3 protein results from TCRdb running MiXCR on the PCR reads. The table records roughly 800,000 distinct CDR3 sequences, just under 30% of them present only once. As concerns this clonotype: The antigen is undetermined.

The sample consisted of blood. The clonotype originates from a girl under 18 with multiple sclerosis.

CDR3: CASRTGWGQPQHF. The DNA of the CDR3 is TGTGCCAGCAGGACAGGGTGGGGTCAGCCCCAGCATTTT. The chain uses TRBV27 and TRBJ1-5; TRBD1 matches at 7 bases. Germline lookup yields CDR1 MNHEY and CDR2 SMNVEV (reference sequence). J was trimmed by 6 bases and V by 6 bases; bases with no gene match: 5. This CDR3 region has 13 residues.